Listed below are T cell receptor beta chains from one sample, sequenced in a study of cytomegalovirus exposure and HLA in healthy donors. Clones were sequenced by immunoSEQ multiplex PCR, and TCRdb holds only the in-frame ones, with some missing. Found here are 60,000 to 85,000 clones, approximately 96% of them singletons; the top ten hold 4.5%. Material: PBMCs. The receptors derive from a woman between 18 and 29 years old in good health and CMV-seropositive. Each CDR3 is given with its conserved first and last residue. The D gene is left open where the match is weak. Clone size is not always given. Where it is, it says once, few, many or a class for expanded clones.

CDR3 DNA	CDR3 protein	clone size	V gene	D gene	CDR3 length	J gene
TGTGCCAGCAGTTATGATGCTAGCGGCACAGATACGCAGTATTTT	CASSYDASGTDTQYF	.	TRBV6-5	.	15	TRBJ2-3
TGTGCCAGCAGCTTAGACAGGGAGCAGTACTTC	CASSLDREQYF	.	TRBV11-2	.	11	TRBJ2-7
TGTGCCAGTAGTAACTCGGAGACCCAGTACTTC	CASSNSETQYF	.	TRBV19	.	11	TRBJ2-5
TGCAGTGCTAGGGGGCTCGCCATCCAGTATTTT	CSARGLAIQYF	.	TRBV20-1	.	11	TRBJ2-3
TGTGCCAGCAGCTTGGGGACTAGCGGGAAGAACGAGCAGTACTTC	CASSLGTSGKNEQYF	.	TRBV11-1	TRBD2	15	TRBJ2-7
TGTGCCAGCAGTGGCCTTTCTGGCGGAGGCTCCTACGAGCAGTACTTC	CASSGLSGGGSYEQYF	.	TRBV6-1	.	16	TRBJ2-7
TGTGGTGTGAGAAAGAAAGCGGGAGGGACCTACGAGCAGTACTTC	CGVRKKAGGTYEQYF	.	TRBV27	TRBD2	15	TRBJ2-7
TGTGCCAGCAGTTATCTAGCGGGAGGGCATTCCGGGGAGCTGTTTTTT	CASSYLAGGHSGELFF	.	TRBV6-6	TRBD2	16	TRBJ2-2
TGTGCCAGCAGACCGACCAGGGTTTACAATCAGCCCCAGCATTTT	CASRPTRVYNQPQHF	once	TRBV5-7	.	15	TRBJ1-5
TGTGCCAGCAGTTGGGGACTAACTCAAGAGACCCAGTACTTC	CASSWGLTQETQYF	.	TRBV28	TRBD2	14	TRBJ2-5
TGCAGCGTTGAAGTTCGTCAGTCAAGCTCCTACAATGAGCAGTTCTTC	CSVEVRQSSSYNEQFF	.	TRBV29-1	.	16	TRBJ2-1
TGTGCCAGTAGTACGGGACAGGGGGAGAATCAGCCCCAGCATTTT	CASSTGQGENQPQHF	.	TRBV19	TRBD1	15	TRBJ1-5
TGTGCCAGCAGCCAAGATAGTGGGAGTAAATTCGGCGATGAGCAGTTCTTC	CASSQDSGSKFGDEQFF	.	TRBV4-2	.	17	TRBJ2-1
TGTGCTAGTGGACGGACAGGTTTTACTGAGCAGTTCTTC	CASGRTGFTEQFF	.	TRBV12-5	TRBD1	13	TRBJ2-1
TGTGCCAGCAGCCTCCAAAGACTCGGGATCGGGGACAATGAGCAGTTCTTC	CASSLQRLGIGDNEQFF	.	TRBV5-4	.	17	TRBJ2-1
TGCGCCAGCAGCCAAGATCCATCACCGGGCGAGCAGTACTTC	CASSQDPSPGEQYF	.	TRBV4-1	.	14	TRBJ2-7
TGTGCCAGCTCGATATCGGGGAACGAGCGGCTGAACACTGAAGCTTTCTTT	CASSISGNERLNTEAFF	.	TRBV5-6	.	17	TRBJ1-1
TGTGCCAGCTCACCTCCTGCAACTAGTGAAAAACTGTTTTTT	CASSPPATSEKLFF	.	TRBV18	.	14	TRBJ1-4
TGCGCCAGCAGCCACTTAAACCTCCCGGGACAGGGTAGAAACACCGGGGAGCTGTTTTTT	CASSHLNLPGQGRNTGELFF	.	TRBV4-1	TRBD1	20	TRBJ2-2